This T cell receptor (beta chain) derives from a study of blood T cell repertoires in COVID-19. Study as a whole: The United States, Italy and Spain supplied acute and convalescent COVID-19 samples. PBMCs, B-cell-depleted T cells, or T cells were the source of the cDNA or gDNA that made up the material.

As handled by the study authors: Amplification from reference gene primers served as the basis for estimated nucleated cell counts. Measured with immunoSEQ multiplex PCR; TCRdb has only the in-frame clones, and not every one. V, J and clone size derive from that table, while D and trimming were established from the DNA sequence. In the table there are a few hundred thousand clones, about 90% of which are singletons. The CDR3 contains 16 residues. Germline CDR1 SGDLS, CDR2 YYNGEE. The ends lost 4 bases at V and 4 bases at J; junction bases unmatched: 9. This clonotype was obtained from a man between 60 and 75 years old with acute or convalescent COVID-19. The sample was peripheral blood. The chain couples TRBV9 to TRBJ2-1, with 9 bases matching TRBD2. Here the CDR3 reads CASSPPGTSRYNEQFF. In DNA form, the CDR3 reads TGTGCCAGCAGCCCCCCCGGGACTAGCAGGTACAATGAGCAGTTCTTC.